Here is one TCR beta chain with its context. Its target is not known. This entry belongs to a study of cytomegalovirus exposure and HLA in healthy donors. Overall study results and limits: Within the data, a cluster of highly shared sequence variants was likely a sequencing artifact. Investigators reported around 150 TCR beta chains as tied to cytomegalovirus.

The PCR used 60 Vbeta and 13 Jbeta primers. Libraries were prepared by immunoSEQ multiplex PCR; TCRdb keeps only in-frame clonotypes and omits some of them. The sample contains about 160,000 clones, approximately 81% of which appear only once. Germline V lookup: CDR1 LNHDA, CDR2 SQIVND (reference sequence). This CDR3 contains 16 residues. The junction had 5 bases not matched to a gene; V was cut back by 5 bases and J by 0 bases. The V and J genes are TRBV19 and TRBJ2-7; 12 bases fit TRBD2. The sequenced sample consisted of PBMCs. This clonotype originated in a male donor in good health and CMV-seronegative. CDR3 residues: CASSPEGLAGSYEQYF. CDR3 sequence (DNA): TGTGCCAGTAGTCCGGAGGGACTAGCGGGCTCCTACGAGCAGTACTTC.